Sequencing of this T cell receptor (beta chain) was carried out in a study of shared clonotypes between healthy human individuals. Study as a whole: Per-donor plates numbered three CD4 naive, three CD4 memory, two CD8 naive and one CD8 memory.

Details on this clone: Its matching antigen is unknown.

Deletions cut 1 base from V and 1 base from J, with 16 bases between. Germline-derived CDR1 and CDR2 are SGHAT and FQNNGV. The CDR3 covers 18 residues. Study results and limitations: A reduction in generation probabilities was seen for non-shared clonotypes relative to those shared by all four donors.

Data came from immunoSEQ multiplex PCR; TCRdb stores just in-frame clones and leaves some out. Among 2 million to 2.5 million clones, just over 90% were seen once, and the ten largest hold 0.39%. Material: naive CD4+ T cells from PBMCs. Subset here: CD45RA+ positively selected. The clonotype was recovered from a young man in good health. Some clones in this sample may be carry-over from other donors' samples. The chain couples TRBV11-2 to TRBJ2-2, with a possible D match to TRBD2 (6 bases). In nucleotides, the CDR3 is TGTGCCAGCAGCTTAGCGCATTACGGCGGGATGAACACCGGGGAGCTGTTTTTT. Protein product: CASSLAHYGGMNTGELFF.